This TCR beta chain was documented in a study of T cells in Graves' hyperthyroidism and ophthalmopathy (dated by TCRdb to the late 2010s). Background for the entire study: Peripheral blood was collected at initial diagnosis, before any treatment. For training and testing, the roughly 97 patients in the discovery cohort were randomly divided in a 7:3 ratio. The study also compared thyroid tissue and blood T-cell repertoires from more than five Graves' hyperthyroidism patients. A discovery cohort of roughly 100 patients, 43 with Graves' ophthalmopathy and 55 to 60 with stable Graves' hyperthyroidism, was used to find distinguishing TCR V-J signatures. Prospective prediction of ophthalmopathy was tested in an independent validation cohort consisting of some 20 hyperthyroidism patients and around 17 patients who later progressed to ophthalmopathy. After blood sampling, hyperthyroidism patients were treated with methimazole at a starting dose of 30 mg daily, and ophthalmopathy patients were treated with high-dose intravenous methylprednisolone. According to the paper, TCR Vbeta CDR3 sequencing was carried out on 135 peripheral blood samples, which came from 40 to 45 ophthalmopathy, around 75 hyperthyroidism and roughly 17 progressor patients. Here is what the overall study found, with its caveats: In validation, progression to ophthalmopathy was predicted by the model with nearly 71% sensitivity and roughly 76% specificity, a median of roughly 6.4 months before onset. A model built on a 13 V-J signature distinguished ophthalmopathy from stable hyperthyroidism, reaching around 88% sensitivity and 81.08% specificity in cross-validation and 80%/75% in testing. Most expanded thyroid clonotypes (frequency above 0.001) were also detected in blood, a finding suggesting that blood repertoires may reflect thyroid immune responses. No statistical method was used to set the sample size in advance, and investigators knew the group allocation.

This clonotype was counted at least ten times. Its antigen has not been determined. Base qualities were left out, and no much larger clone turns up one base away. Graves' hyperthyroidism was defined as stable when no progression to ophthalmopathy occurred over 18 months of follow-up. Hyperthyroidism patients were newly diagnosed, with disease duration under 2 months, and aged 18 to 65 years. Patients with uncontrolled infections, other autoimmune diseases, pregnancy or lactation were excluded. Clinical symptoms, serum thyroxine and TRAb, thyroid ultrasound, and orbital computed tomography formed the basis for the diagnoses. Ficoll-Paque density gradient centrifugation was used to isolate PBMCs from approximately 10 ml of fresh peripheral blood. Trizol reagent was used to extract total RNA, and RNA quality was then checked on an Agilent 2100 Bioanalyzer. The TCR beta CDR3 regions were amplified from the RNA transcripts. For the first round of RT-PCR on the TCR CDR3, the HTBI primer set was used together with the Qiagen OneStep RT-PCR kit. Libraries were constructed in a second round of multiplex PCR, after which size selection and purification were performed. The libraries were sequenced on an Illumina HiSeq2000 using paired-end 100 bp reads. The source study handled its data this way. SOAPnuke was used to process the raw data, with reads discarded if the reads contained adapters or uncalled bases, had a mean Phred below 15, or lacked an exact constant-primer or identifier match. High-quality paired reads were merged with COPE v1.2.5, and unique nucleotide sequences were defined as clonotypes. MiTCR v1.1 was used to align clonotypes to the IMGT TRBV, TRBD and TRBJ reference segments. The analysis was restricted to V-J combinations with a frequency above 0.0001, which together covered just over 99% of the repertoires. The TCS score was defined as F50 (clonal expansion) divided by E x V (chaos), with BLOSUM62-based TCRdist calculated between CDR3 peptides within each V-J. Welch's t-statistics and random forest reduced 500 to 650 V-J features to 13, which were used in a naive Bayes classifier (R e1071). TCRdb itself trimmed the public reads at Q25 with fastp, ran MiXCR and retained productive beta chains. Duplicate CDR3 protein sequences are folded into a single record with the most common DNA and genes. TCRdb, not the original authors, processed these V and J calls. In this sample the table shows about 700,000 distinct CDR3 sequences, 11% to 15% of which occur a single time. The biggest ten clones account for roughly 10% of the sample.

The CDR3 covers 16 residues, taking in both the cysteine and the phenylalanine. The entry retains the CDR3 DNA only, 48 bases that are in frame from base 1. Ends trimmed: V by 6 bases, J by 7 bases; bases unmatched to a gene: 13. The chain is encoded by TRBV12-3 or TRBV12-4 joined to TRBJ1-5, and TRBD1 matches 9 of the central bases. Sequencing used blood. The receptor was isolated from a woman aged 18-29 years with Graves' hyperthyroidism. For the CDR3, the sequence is CASRPDRGNSRQPQHF. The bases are TGTGCCAGCAGACCGGACAGGGGAAATTCGAGACAGCCCCAGCATTTT.